Sequencing of this TCR beta chain was carried out in a study of patients and donors after allogeneic stem cell transplantation (dated by TCRdb to the early 2020s). The library was obtained by RT-PCR. Sequencer: NextSeq 550. The public sequencing data were trimmed at Q25 with fastp and processed into clonotypes with MiXCR by TCRdb, which kept only in-frame beta chains. Entries that share a CDR3 protein sequence are merged under the most common genes and DNA. Across this sample there are about a million distinct CDR3 sequences, with under 20% seen only once. Of the sample, around 6% falls within the top ten clones. Comment on this clonotype: Its cognate antigen has yet to be identified. The sample holds no much larger clone one base away, and base qualities are not on file.

Relative to germline, V is 3 bases shorter and J is 8 bases shorter, with 19 bases between their ends. The CDR1 and CDR2 encoded by the germline V gene (reference sequence) are DFQATT and SNEGSKA. The CDR3 spans 14 residues, from the cysteine through the phenylalanine. The DNA shown is the 42-base CDR3, in frame from base 1. This TCR was recovered from a human donor who was either an allogeneic HSCT recipient or a stem cell or donor lymphocyte infusion donor (not recorded which). It is not recorded whose cells these are; they may come from a transplant donor. Material: blood, either unsorted or a sorted T cell fraction (not recorded which). The rearrangement combines TRBV20-1 with TRBJ1-2; perhaps TRBD1 is the D gene, with 6 bases matching. The CDR3 here reads CSARTADRRKGYTF. Read as DNA, the sequence is TGCAGTGCTAGGACGGCGGACAGAAGGAAGGGCTACACCTTC.